One and the same sample provided the 8 T cell receptor beta chains below, sequenced in a study of blood T cell repertoires in COVID-19. The protocol was immunoSEQ multiplex PCR, while the TCRdb copy is restricted to in-frame clones and leaves out a portion. Among 250,000 to 350,000 clones listed, roughly 84% were seen once. Sequencing used peripheral blood. The source is a human donor with COVID-19, enrolled during active disease. The donor label of this sample is uncertain.

The V call is TRBV10-2, the J call TRBJ2-7, with 10 bases fitting TRBD2. Trimming at V came to 6 bases and at J to 0 bases, leaving 5 bases not matched to a gene. CDR3 length: 15 amino acids. Germline loops: CDR1 WSHSY, CDR2 SAAADI. CDR3 region: CASSTRTSGSYEQYF. The CDR3 DNA reads TGCGCCAGCAGCACCAGGACTAGCGGCTCCTACGAGCAGTACTTC.

The rearrangement uses TRBV3-1 (or the pseudogene TRBV3-2) and TRBJ1-3; D ambiguous. The CDR3 contains 14 residues. Germline CDR1 reads LGHDT; CDR2 reads YNNKEL (reference sequence). V lost 1 base and J 9 bases, leaving 13 bases between the germline ends. The CDR3 nucleotides are TGTGCCAGCAGCCAAGTATCCCAGGATGGCACCATATATTTT. Translation gives CASSQVSQDGTIYF.

This clone occurred once. The chain has TRBV6-6 and TRBJ2-7; no firm D call. The germline V gene has CDR1 MNHNY and CDR2 SVGAGI (reference sequence). Between the trimmed V and J ends, which lost 11 bases and 0 bases, there was a span of 14 bases. There are 13 residues in the CDR3. CDR3 loop: CACAASSSYEQYF. CDR3 DNA: TGTGCCTGCGCGGCGTCGAGCTCCTACGAGCAGTACTTC.

This chain links TRBV10-3 with TRBJ2-1; D is possibly TRBD2 (6 bases). The germline CDR1 and CDR2 sequences are ENHRY and SYGVKD. The V end lost 4 bases, the J end lost 3 bases, and 10 bases lay between the germline ends. The CDR3 totals 14 residues. The CDR3 region has the DNA TGTGCCATCAGTGGTACTAGCTACTACAATGAGCAGTTCTTC. Protein product: CAISGTSYYNEQFF.

The J gene is TRBJ2-1, the V gene TRBV6-5; 9 bases map to TRBD2. Germline CDR1 MNHEY, CDR2 SVGAGI. The CDR3 is made up of 16 amino acids. The trim removed 2 bases at V and 5 bases at J, leaving 7 bases unmatched. CDR3 residues: CASSYLSGGLNNEQFF. The DNA for the CDR3 is TGTGCCAGCAGTTACCTTAGCGGGGGCTTAAACAATGAGCAGTTCTTC.

The genes are TRBV10-1 and TRBJ2-5; the match to TRBD2 covers 10 bases. Germline V gene data show CDR1 as WNHNN and CDR2 as SYGVQD (reference sequence). Germline trimming cut 4 bases from V and 2 bases from J; bases unmatched to any gene: 4. This CDR3 has 15 residues. The chain's CDR3 is CASSGTSGPQETQYF. The CDR3 bases are TGCGCCAGCAGTGGGACTAGCGGACCACAAGAGACCCAGTACTTC.

The rearrangement uses TRBV7-2 and TRBJ2-1, with D tentatively TRBD1 (7 bases). The CDR3 extends over 16 amino acids. The V and J ends lost 4 bases and 5 bases respectively, with 18 bases between them. CDR1 is SGHTA, CDR2 FQGNSA, per germline. Written as DNA, the CDR3 is TGTGCCAGCAGCTCCCGGTGGAGGGGGCGAAACAATGAGCAGTTCTTC. Encoded protein: CASSSRWRGRNNEQFF.

The rearrangement uses TRBV5-4 and TRBJ2-2, with D tentatively TRBD1 (5 bases). The CDR3 loop spans 14 amino acids. Trimming left V 4 bases short and J 3 bases short, with 10 bases between. Germline CDR1 is SGHNT and CDR2 is YYREEE (reference sequence). The CDR3 is CASSPDSYTGELFF. For the CDR3, the DNA is TGTGCCAGCAGCCCTGACAGCTACACCGGGGAGCTGTTTTTT.